This record concerns one T cell receptor (beta chain) sequence. Its antigen is unknown. This record belongs to a study of OX40 agonist ivuxolimab in advanced cancers. Study-level findings and limits: Expanded clones tended on average to be more numerous among CD8+ T cells than CD4+.

V was cut by 5 bases and J by 3 bases, with 5 bases left in between. The length of the CDR3 is 11 residues. The germline gives CDR1 SGHAT, CDR2 FQNNGV. Systemic immunosuppression or autoimmune disease history was grounds to exclude patients. Clones were read by immunoSEQ multiplex PCR, and TCRdb kept only the in-frame ones, dropping some. The table lists some 43,000 clones, approximately 86% of them singletons. This TCR was sampled from an adult with an advanced solid tumor such as melanoma, head and neck, liver or kidney cancer. The V call is TRBV11-2, the J call TRBJ2-7; D uncertain. The sample consisted of CD4+ or CD8+ T cells sorted from blood, taken in a trial of the OX40 agonist ivuxolimab. The CDR3 region has the DNA TGTGCCAGCAGCCTTAACTACGAGCAGTACTTC. As protein: CASSLNYEQYF.